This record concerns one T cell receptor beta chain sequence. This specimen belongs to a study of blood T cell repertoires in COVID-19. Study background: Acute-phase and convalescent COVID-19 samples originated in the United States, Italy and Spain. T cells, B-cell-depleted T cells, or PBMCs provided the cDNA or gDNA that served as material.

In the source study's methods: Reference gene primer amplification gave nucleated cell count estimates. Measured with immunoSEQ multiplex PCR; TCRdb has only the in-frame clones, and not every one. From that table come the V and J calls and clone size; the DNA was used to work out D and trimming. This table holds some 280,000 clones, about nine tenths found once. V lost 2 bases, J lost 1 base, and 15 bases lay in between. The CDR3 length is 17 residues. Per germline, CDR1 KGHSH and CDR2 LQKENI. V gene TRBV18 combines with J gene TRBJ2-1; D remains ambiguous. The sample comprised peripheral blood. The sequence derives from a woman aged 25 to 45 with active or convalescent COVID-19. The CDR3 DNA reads TGTGCCAGCTCACCAAAAAGGTCTTCCGGGTCCTACAATGAGCAGTTCTTC. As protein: CASSPKRSSGSYNEQFF.